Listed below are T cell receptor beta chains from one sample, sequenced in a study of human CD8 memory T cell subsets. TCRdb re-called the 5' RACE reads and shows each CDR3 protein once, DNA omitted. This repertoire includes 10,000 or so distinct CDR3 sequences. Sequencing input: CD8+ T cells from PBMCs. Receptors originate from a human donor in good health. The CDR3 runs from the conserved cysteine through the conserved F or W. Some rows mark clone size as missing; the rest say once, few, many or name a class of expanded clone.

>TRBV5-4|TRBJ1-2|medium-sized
CASSLGQGAPGKRETF
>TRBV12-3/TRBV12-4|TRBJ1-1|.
CASSLGVGDTEAFF
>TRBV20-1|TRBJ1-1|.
CSAVRPLTVNTEAFF
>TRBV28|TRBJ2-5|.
CASSLTSGVVETQYF
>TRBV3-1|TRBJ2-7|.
CASSRGPTEQYF
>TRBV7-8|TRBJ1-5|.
CASSHRDFSNQPQHF
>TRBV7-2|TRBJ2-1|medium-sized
CASSSRQYNEQFF
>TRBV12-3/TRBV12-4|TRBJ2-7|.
CASSFGASYEQYF
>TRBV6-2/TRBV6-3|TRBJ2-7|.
CASSPIGTSGTYEQYF
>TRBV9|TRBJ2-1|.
CASTPWDRGRDEQFF
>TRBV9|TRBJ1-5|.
CASSLGYNQPQHF
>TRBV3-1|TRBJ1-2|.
CASSQVSDERNYGYTF
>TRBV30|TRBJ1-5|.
CAWSPGLSSDQPQHF
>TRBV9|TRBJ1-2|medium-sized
CASSPPGQKSNYGYTF
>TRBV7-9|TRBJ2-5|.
CASSLKDRGLQETQYF
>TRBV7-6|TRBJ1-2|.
CASSSGQAYGYTF
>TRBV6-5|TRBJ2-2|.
CASSYGRELFF
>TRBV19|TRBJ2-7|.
CASSSRLAVYEQYF
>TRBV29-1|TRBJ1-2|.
CSVDDSGADYPTYGYTF
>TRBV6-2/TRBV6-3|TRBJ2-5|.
CASSYRQLQETQYF
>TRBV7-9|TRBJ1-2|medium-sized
CAPGGLNYGYTF
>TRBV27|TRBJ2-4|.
CASSTGPGFLEYF
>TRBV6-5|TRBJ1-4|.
CASSRVNSYNEKLFF
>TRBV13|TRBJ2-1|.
CASSLLDRNEQFF
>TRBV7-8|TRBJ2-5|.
CASSLSRAGQETQYF
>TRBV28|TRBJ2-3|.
CASWEPGSPDTQYF
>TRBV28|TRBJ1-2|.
CASSFEDSNYGYTF
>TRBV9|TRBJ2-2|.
CASSPFEGAYNTGELFF
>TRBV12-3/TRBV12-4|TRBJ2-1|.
CASSSGLAGDSNEQFF
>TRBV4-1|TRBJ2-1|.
CASSLRGTGKDEQFF
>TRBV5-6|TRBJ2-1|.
CASSSLAGDSEQFF
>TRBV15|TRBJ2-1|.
CATSRGRGSLTYNEQFF
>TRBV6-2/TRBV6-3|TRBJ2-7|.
CASSRDTSSYEQYF
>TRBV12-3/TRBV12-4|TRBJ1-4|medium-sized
CASSMGDRGQGEKLFF
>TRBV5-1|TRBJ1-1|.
CASSLEFLGGVDTEAFF
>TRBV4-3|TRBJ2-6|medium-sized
CASSQLTGANVLTF
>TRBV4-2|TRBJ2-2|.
CASSQDRTGELFF
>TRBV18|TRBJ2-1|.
CASSASSPAGGLRDEQFF
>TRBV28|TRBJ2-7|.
CASGQVSYEQYF
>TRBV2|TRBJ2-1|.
CASSENNEQFF
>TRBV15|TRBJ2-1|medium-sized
CATGGAGVKNNEQFF
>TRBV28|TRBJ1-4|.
CASSSTGTGLANEKLFF
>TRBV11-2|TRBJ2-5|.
CASSRGQLQETQYF
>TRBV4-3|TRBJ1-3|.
CASSLYPTTGNTIYF
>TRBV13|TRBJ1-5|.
CASSSTGGPNQPQHF
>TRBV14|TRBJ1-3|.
CASSQTNSGNTIYF
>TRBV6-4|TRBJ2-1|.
CASKIHGYVDEQFF
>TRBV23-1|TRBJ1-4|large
CASSPPGPSTNEKLFF
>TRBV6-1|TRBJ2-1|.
CASSESLAVYNEQFF
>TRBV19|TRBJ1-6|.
CASSSDSGGGSPLHF